The 18 T cell receptor beta chains given below trace back to one sample, sequenced in a study of T cell responses to AZD1222 COVID-19 vaccine. Measured with immunoSEQ multiplex PCR; TCRdb has only the in-frame clones, and not every one. The table records approximately 76,000 clones, approximately 88% of them present only once. The starting material was peripheral blood, obtained on day 0 of AZD1222 vaccination. The source is an adult in good health.

The chain combines TRBV27 with TRBJ1-2, with D hard to call. CDR3 length equals 13 residues. The V end was cut by 2 bases, the J end by 6 bases, with 10 bases between. CDR1 is MNHEY and CDR2 is SMNVEV in the germline V gene (reference sequence). The CDR3 bases are TGTGCCAGCAGTTTACGCCGTATTGATGGCTACACCTTC. Translating gives CASSLRRIDGYTF.

The V gene is TRBV5-6, the J gene TRBJ1-1, with TRBD1 identical over 9 bases. CDR3 length: 14 amino acids. Trimming cost V 2 bases and J 7 bases; bases outside gene matches: 6. Per germline, CDR1 SGHDT and CDR2 YYEEEE. The CDR3 nucleotides read TGTGCCAGCAGCTTAGGACAGGGGACGGGTGAAGCTTTCTTT. It is translated as CASSLGQGTGEAFF.

This chain connects TRBV27 to TRBJ1-2; TRBD1 aligns across 8 bases. Looked up from germline, CDR1 is MNHEY and CDR2 is SMNVEV (reference sequence). J gave up 4 bases and V 5 bases, and 9 bases lay outside the gene matches. The CDR3 covers 15 residues. CDR3 residues: CASSPTGGRGYGYTF. The CDR3 DNA follows: TGTGCCAGCAGTCCAACAGGGGGACGGGGCTATGGCTACACCTTC.

This chain's CDR3 is CASKTPGAGEKLFF. The CDR3, as DNA: TGTGCCAGCAAAACTCCAGGGGCGGGGGAAAAACTGTTTTTT. This sequence joins TRBV28 and TRBJ1-4; D is perhaps TRBD1 (6 bases). V was clipped by 7 bases and J by 8 bases, with 17 bases between them. Germline V gene sequence: CDR1 MDHEN, CDR2 SYDVKM. The CDR3 spans 14 residues.

This clone was recorded once. The V call is TRBV12-3 or TRBV12-4, the J call TRBJ2-7; the D gene is possibly TRBD1 (5 bases). Trimming took 5 bases from V and 3 from J, leaving 8 bases between them. The CDR3 runs to 12 residues. The CDR3: CASSKDNYEQYF. The CDR3 DNA reads TGTGCCAGCAGTAAGGACAACTACGAGCAGTACTTC.

The chain employs TRBV6-6 and TRBJ2-3; no definite D call. The germline V and J ends were trimmed by 8 bases and 5 bases, with 23 bases remaining between them. Germline V gene sequence: CDR1 MNHNY, CDR2 SVGAGI (reference sequence). The CDR3 contains 16 residues. CDR3 region: CASSRRQRTNGDTQYF. CDR3 bases: TGTGCCAGCTCCCGCAGGCAGAGGACGAATGGAGATACGCAGTATTTT.

The gene calls are TRBV10-3 and TRBJ2-1; D possibly uses TRBD1 or TRBD2 (5 bases each). In germline, CDR1 is ENHRY, CDR2 SYGVKD. This CDR3 contains 14 residues. Between the trimmed V and J ends, which lost 4 bases and 4 bases, there was a span of 11 bases. CDR3 DNA sequence: TGTGCCATCAGTGGGATGGGGGAATACAATGAGCAGTTCTTC. This codes for CAISGMGEYNEQFF.

In DNA, the CDR3 is TGTGCCAGCAGCTCCCGACTAGCTAACGTAGATACGCAGTATTTT. It specifies CASSSRLANVDTQYF. The chain uses TRBV7-2 and TRBJ2-3; 7 bases align to TRBD2. V shed 4 bases and J 5 bases; nucleotides not matched to a gene: 9. CDR3 length: 15 residues. Germline CDR1 is SGHTA and CDR2 is FQGNSA.

The rearrangement uses TRBV5-1 and TRBJ2-3, with 9 nucleotides matching TRBD2. Looked up from germline, CDR1 is SGHRS and CDR2 is YFSETQ. J lost 1 base, V lost 2 bases, and 2 bases had no gene match. The CDR3 extends over 15 amino acids. In DNA form, the CDR3 reads TGCGCCAGCAGCTTAGCGGGGGGACGCACAGATACGCAGTATTTT. This encodes CASSLAGGRTDTQYF.

The V call is TRBV28, the J call TRBJ1-6, with D perhaps TRBD1 (5 bases). Germline V CDR1 and CDR2: MDHEN, SYDVKM. Trimming removed 4 bases from V and 0 bases from J, with 13 bases in between. This CDR3 spans 17 amino acids. CDR3 DNA: TGTGCCAGCAGTTCCGGGACTTCTAGCTCCTATAATTCACCCCTCCACTTT. Protein sequence: CASSSGTSSSYNSPLHF.

V usage is TRBV2 and J usage is TRBJ2-7; the match to TRBD2 covers 10 bases. The CDR3 is 13 amino acids. Germline CDR1 reads SNHLY; CDR2 reads FYNNEI. The junction had 1 base not matched to a gene; V was cut back by 7 bases and J by 1 base. In DNA, the CDR3 is TGTGCCAGCAAACTAGCGGGATCCTACGAGCAGTACTTC. It yields the protein CASKLAGSYEQYF.

Only a few counts were recorded for this clone. The chain uses TRBV19 and TRBJ1-1; D uncertain. This CDR3 spans 13 amino acids. V lost 2 bases and J 5 bases, leaving 9 bases between the germline ends. CDR1 and CDR2 (germline): LNHDA, SQIVND (reference sequence). This CDR3 reads CASSIQAKTEAFF. The CDR3 coding sequence is TGTGCCAGTAGTATACAGGCGAAAACTGAAGCTTTCTTT.

This chain uses TRBV27 with TRBJ2-1; D perhaps matches TRBD1 (5 bases). There are 14 residues in the CDR3. V lost 6 bases, J lost 1 base, and 10 bases lay in between. The germline V gene encodes CDR1 MNHEY and CDR2 SMNVEV (reference sequence). In DNA form, the CDR3 reads TGTGCCAGCAGACAGGCTATTTCCTACAATGAGCAGTTCTTC. Protein: CASRQAISYNEQFF.

The chain has TRBV28 and TRBJ2-5; D possibly corresponds to TRBD2 (6 bases). The CDR3 contains 16 residues. Trimming removed 2 bases from V and 3 bases from J, with 16 bases in between. Germline V lookup: CDR1 MDHEN, CDR2 SYDVKM. CDR3 sequence: CASSLRSGGREETQYF. The CDR3 DNA follows: TGTGCCAGCAGTTTACGGTCCGGGGGAAGGGAAGAGACCCAGTACTTC.

The chain recombines TRBV7-9 with TRBJ1-2, with TRBD1 as a possible D gene (5 bases). The CDR3 consists of 15 residues. CDR1 is SEHNR and CDR2 is FQNEAQ in the germline V gene (reference sequence). The V gene lost 7 bases and the J gene lost 8 bases, with 23 bases spanning the gap. The DNA of the CDR3 is TGTGCCAGCACCGCAGACAGAGTGACGGTTGAAGGCTACACCTTC. This translates into CASTADRVTVEGYTF.

The V and J genes are TRBV28 and TRBJ1-1; 8 bases match TRBD1. The CDR3 totals 15 residues. Germline-derived CDR1 and CDR2 are MDHEN and SYDVKM. V lost 4 bases and J lost 1; bases outside the gene matches: 5. DNA of the CDR3: TGTGCCAGCAGTTCGACAGGGGCCCCGAACACTGAAGCTTTCTTT. Residues: CASSSTGAPNTEAFF.

The chain couples TRBV5-4 to TRBJ2-1; D gene ambiguous. The CDR3 contains 13 residues. V was shortened by 0 bases and J by 7 bases, with 8 bases between the two germline ends. Germline-derived CDR1 and CDR2 are SGHNT and YYREEE (reference sequence). CDR3 DNA sequence: TGTGCCAGCAGCTTGGACCTGGGGAATGAGCAGTTCTTC. Amino acid sequence: CASSLDLGNEQFF.

The V call is TRBV5-4, the J call TRBJ2-7; tentatively, D is TRBD2 (5 bases). This CDR3 has 14 residues. Trimming cost V 9 bases and J 1 base, with 17 bases left between them. Germline V gene sequence: CDR1 SGHNT, CDR2 YYREEE (reference sequence). CDR3 DNA: TGTGCCACCACCACCCGAGGGTTGTCCTACGAGCAGTACTTC. Its translation is CATTTRGLSYEQYF. Using reference TRBV5-4 and TRBJ2-7 for the parts outside the CDR3, the full variable domain is ETGVTQSPTHLIKTRGQQVTLRCSSQSGHNTVSWYQQALGQGPQFIFQYYREEENGRGNFPPRFSGLQFPNYSSELNVNALELDDSALYLCATTTRGLSYEQYFGPGTRLTVT.